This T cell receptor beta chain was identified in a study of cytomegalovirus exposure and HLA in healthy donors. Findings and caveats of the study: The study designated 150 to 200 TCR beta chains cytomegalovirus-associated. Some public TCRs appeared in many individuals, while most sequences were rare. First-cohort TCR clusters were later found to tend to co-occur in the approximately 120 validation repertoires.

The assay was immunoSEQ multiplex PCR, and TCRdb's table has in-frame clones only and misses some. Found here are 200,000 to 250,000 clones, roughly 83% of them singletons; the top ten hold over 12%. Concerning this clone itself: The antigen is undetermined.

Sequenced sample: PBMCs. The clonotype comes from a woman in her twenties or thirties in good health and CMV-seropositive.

The CDR3 is CASGDTSNEQYF. The CDR3 DNA reads as TGTGCCAGCGGGGATACTTCTAACGAGCAGTACTTC. The V call is TRBV6-4, the J call TRBJ2-7, with unresolved D. The CDR3 is 12 amino acids. With 8 bases removed from V and 5 bases from J, the gap between germline ends came to 13 bases. Looked up from germline, CDR1 is MRHNA and CDR2 is SNTAGT.